This entry lists 22 T cell receptor beta chains sequenced from one sample in a study of T cell responses to AZD1222 COVID-19 vaccine (dated by TCRdb to the early 2020s). This specimen's time point label, interpreted: baseline before first vaccination. Library prep was done by the immunoSEQ multiplex PCR assay. The table was pulled from immuneACCESS by TCRdb, which kept in-frame rearrangements only. Such tables lose some clones; where checked, under half of the loss comes from unresolved V genes, and the rest has no known cause. This sample gives approximately 260,000 clones in total; 80% to 95% of them show up just once. Approximately 0.52% of the sample is in the top ten clones. The input for sequencing was peripheral blood, taken on day 0 of AZD1222 vaccination. The receptor source for this set is an adult in good health.

The V call is TRBV7-2, the J call TRBJ1-2; TRBD1 matches at 8 bases. The CDR3 contains 14 residues. Germline values: CDR1 SGHTA, CDR2 FQGNSA. V gave up 6 bases and J gave up 4 bases; unmatched junction bases: 7. The CDR3 protein is CASRSGTGAYGYTF. CDR3 bases: TGTGCCAGCAGATCCGGGACAGGAGCCTATGGCTACACCTTC.

This chain uses TRBV7-9 with TRBJ2-3; D unresolved. The CDR3 runs 12 residues. Trimming left V 2 bases short and J 3 bases short, with 3 bases between. CDR1 SEHNR and CDR2 FQNEAQ come from the germline V gene (reference sequence). The CDR3 reads CASSLRTDTQYF. The CDR3 DNA is TGTGCCAGCAGCTTAAGGACAGATACGCAGTATTTT.

The rearrangement joins TRBV7-9 to TRBJ2-1; D unclear. Trimming took 3 bases from V and 5 from J, leaving 2 bases between them. From germline, CDR1 is SEHNR and CDR2 FQNEAQ (reference sequence). This CDR3 is 11 amino acids long. CDR3 loop: CASSFNNEQFF. The CDR3 bases are TGTGCCAGCAGCTTCAACAATGAGCAGTTCTTC.

The chain carries TRBV4-2 and TRBJ2-5; tentatively, D is TRBD2 (5 bases). There are 13 residues in the CDR3. In germline, CDR1 is LGHNA, CDR2 YNFKEQ. Trimming removed 4 bases at V and 5 bases at J, with 11 bases between. This CDR3 is CASSRGLGETQYF. CDR3 bases: TGTGCCAGCAGCCGTGGACTGGGGGAGACCCAGTACTTC.

This chain uses TRBV3-1 (or the pseudogene TRBV3-2) with TRBJ2-2, with 10 bases aligning to TRBD2. The CDR3 is 16 amino acids. Trimming cost V 0 bases and J 6 bases; bases outside gene matches: 4. Germline V lookup: CDR1 LGHDT, CDR2 YNNKEL (reference sequence). CDR3 bases: TGTGCCAGCAGCCAAGAGAGGCTAGCGGGAGCCGGGGAGCTGTTTTTT. Translating gives CASSQERLAGAGELFF.

The J gene is TRBJ1-3, the V gene TRBV18, with D hard to call. The germline V and J ends were trimmed by 4 bases and 0 bases, with 7 bases remaining between them. Germline V lookup: CDR1 KGHSH, CDR2 LQKENI. The CDR3 length is 14 residues. The CDR3 region is CASSRQNSGNTIYF. The CDR3, as DNA: TGTGCCAGCTCACGACAAAACTCTGGAAACACCATATATTTT.

The chain couples TRBV6-4 to TRBJ2-2; 7 nucleotides agree with TRBD1. The CDR3 consists of 13 residues. The germline V gene has CDR1 MRHNA and CDR2 SNTAGT. V gave up 8 bases and J gave up 4 bases; unmatched junction bases: 4. CDR3 protein: CASRQGGTGELFF. Written as DNA, the CDR3 is TGTGCCAGCCGACAGGGTGGCACCGGGGAGCTGTTTTTT.

This clone was counted between two and nine times. The chain has TRBV4-2 and TRBJ1-5; no clear D. V lost 0 bases, J lost 4 bases, and 10 bases lay in between. The CDR3 is made up of 15 amino acids. Germline V lookup: CDR1 LGHNA, CDR2 YNFKEQ. The CDR3 nucleotides read TGTGCCAGCAGCCAAGATCTGAACACGAATCAGCCCCAGCATTTT. This sequence encodes CASSQDLNTNQPQHF.

V gene TRBV6-5 combines with J gene TRBJ2-1; 9 nucleotides align to TRBD2. The germline gives CDR1 MNHEY, CDR2 SVGAGI. This CDR3 region has 16 residues. V lost 0 bases to trimming and J lost 8 bases; unmatched junction nucleotides: 8. DNA of the CDR3: TGTGCCAGCAGTTACTCGCCTAGCGGGGTGAGGGATGAGCAGTTCTTC. This translates into CASSYSPSGVRDEQFF.

The CDR3 sequence: CASSLPSPRNTIYF. The DNA for the CDR3 is TGTGCCAGCAGTTTGCCCTCTCCTAGAAACACCATATATTTT. The chain joins TRBV28 to TRBJ1-3, with D unresolved. V was trimmed by 3 bases and J by 5 bases, leaving 11 bases between them. This CDR3 region has 14 residues. Per germline, CDR1 MDHEN and CDR2 SYDVKM.

The chain couples TRBV3-1 (or the pseudogene TRBV3-2) to TRBJ1-6, with 8 nucleotides matching TRBD1. The germline CDR1 and CDR2 sequences are LGHDT and YNNKEL (reference sequence). J was trimmed by 7 bases and V by 0 bases; bases with no gene match: 8. The CDR3 runs 17 residues. The CDR3 reads CASSQEVAWTGNSPLHF. The CDR3 nucleotides read TGTGCCAGCAGCCAAGAGGTAGCTTGGACAGGGAATTCACCCCTCCACTTT.

J is TRBJ1-2 and V is TRBV5-1, with D unclear. The V gene's germline CDR1 is SGHRS and CDR2 YFSETQ. This CDR3 spans 14 amino acids. V shed 6 bases and J shed 4 bases, with 16 bases lying between them. The CDR3 loop reads CASTSETGTYGYTF. Written as DNA, the CDR3 is TGCGCCAGCACTTCCGAGACGGGCACCTATGGCTACACCTTC.

The chain combines TRBV6-1 with TRBJ1-1, with D hard to call. Trimming removed 2 bases at V and 3 bases at J, with 4 bases between. The CDR3 is made up of 12 amino acids. Per the germline V gene, CDR1 is MNHNS and CDR2 is SASEGT. The CDR3 nucleotides are TGTGCCAGCAGTGAACCGGACACTGAAGCTTTCTTT. Translated: CASSEPDTEAFF.

V gene TRBV3-1 (or the pseudogene TRBV3-2) combines with J gene TRBJ1-5; D is undetermined. The CDR3 contains 13 residues. The V gene lost 1 base and the J gene lost 6 bases, with 7 bases spanning the gap. CDR1 and CDR2 (germline): LGHDT, YNNKEL (reference sequence). The CDR3 nucleotides read TGTGCCAGCAGCCAAGGGGTGGGTCAGCCCCAGCATTTT. Translating it yields CASSQGVGQPQHF.

The rearrangement links TRBV27 to TRBJ2-3; D uncertain. V lost 5 bases, J lost 1 base, and 10 bases lay in between. The CDR3 contains 14 residues. Germline V CDR1 and CDR2: MNHEY, SMNVEV (reference sequence). Here the CDR3 reads CASSNLRGTDTQYF. CDR3 DNA sequence: TGTGCCAGCAGTAATCTCCGGGGCACAGATACGCAGTATTTT.

V gene TRBV5-4 combines with J gene TRBJ2-7; 8 positions agree with TRBD2. The junction had 4 bases not matched to a gene; V was cut back by 2 bases and J by 0 bases. There are 15 residues in the CDR3. Germline V lookup: CDR1 SGHNT, CDR2 YYREEE (reference sequence). CDR3 sequence: CASSFFGTSSYEQYF. CDR3 coding DNA: TGTGCCAGCAGCTTTTTCGGGACTAGCTCCTACGAGCAGTACTTC.

This chain joins TRBV3-1 (or the pseudogene TRBV3-2) and TRBJ2-1, with D hard to call. Germline V CDR1 and CDR2: LGHDT, YNNKEL (reference sequence). The CDR3 has 13 residues. Trimming pared 0 bases from V and 7 bases from J, leaving 7 bases between. The CDR3, as DNA: TGTGCCAGCAGCCAAGATCTGGTAAATGAGCAGTTCTTC. Translation gives CASSQDLVNEQFF.

The CDR3, as DNA: TGTGCCAGCAGCCGCCTGACTGGTACGCAGTATTTT. It specifies CASSRLTGTQYF. The chain employs TRBV5-5 and TRBJ2-3; no definite D call. The CDR3 contains 12 residues. Trimming took off 4 bases at V and 8 bases at J, with 11 bases between the two ends. Germline CDR1 and CDR2: SGHKS and YYEKEE (reference sequence).

This chain uses TRBV10-3 with TRBJ1-2; D gene unclear. V gave up 0 bases and J gave up 6 bases, with 14 bases separating them. CDR3 length: 15 residues. Germline V CDR1 and CDR2: ENHRY, SYGVKD. This CDR3 reads CAISESKVDSNGYTF. Here the CDR3 DNA reads TGTGCCATCAGTGAGTCGAAGGTAGACTCCAATGGCTACACCTTC.

The gene calls are TRBV19 and TRBJ1-1; 8 bases fit TRBD1. Germline V gene lookup returns CDR1 LNHDA and CDR2 SQIVND (reference sequence). The CDR3 extends over 16 amino acids. V dropped 1 base and J dropped 4; count of bases not matched to a gene: 8. For the CDR3, the DNA is TGTGCCAGTAGTATAGGACAGGGGAATAGGCGCACTGAAGCTTTCTTT. It translates to CASSIGQGNRRTEAFF.

The J gene is TRBJ2-1, the V gene TRBV4-2, with D possibly matching TRBD1 (6 bases). Germline loops: CDR1 LGHNA, CDR2 YNFKEQ. V gave up 4 bases and J gave up 2 bases, with 15 bases separating them. This CDR3 contains 16 residues. The CDR3, as DNA: TGTGCCAGCAGCCGAAGGCGAGGGGGACCCTACAATGAGCAGTTCTTC. Protein: CASSRRRGGPYNEQFF.

The chain uses TRBV30 and TRBJ1-5; D not resolved. V was cut by 0 bases and J by 4 bases, with 7 bases left in between. The length of the CDR3 is 13 residues. Germline CDR1 is GTSNPN and CDR2 is SVGIG (reference sequence). CDR3 protein: CAWSVLQNQPQHF. The DNA of the CDR3 is TGTGCCTGGAGTGTACTACAGAATCAGCCCCAGCATTTT.